Each of the 25 T cell receptor beta chains below was sequenced from the same sample in a study of CD8+ T cells in alopecia areata. Extracted from the samples, RNA was reverse transcribed into cDNA to serve as the sequencing template. Using immunoSEQ multiplex PCR, the repertoire was profiled, and TCRdb retains in-frame clones only, with some absent. The specimen has approximately 110,000 clones, none found just once. The sequenced sample consisted of lesional skin. These receptors all come from a C3H/HeJ mouse with alopecia areata. MHC haplotype: H2-k.

A word on this clone: Mouse germline and gene names are used. The read ends 4 residues before the CDR3 terminus; that terminus is restored from the germline J gene. The chain has TRBV19 and TRBJ2-7; TRBD2 agrees at 8 bases. Germline V gene lookup returns CDR1 FNHDT and CDR2 SITEND (reference sequence). This CDR3 has 14 amino acids. The CDR3 bases that were read are TGTGCCAGCAGTATAGGCTGGGGGGAATAT. Its translation is CASSIGWGEY. The full CDR3 reads CASSIGWGEYEQYF.

This clone was recorded many times. The gene symbols are mouse symbols. Read coverage stops 4 residues before the CDR3 terminus; the germline J gene supplies the remainder. The chain combines TRBV13-3 with TRBJ1-4, with D possibly TRBD1 on 5 matching bases. Germline V gene sequence: CDR1 NNHDY, CDR2 SYVADS. CDR3 size: 15 residues. Trimming removed 2 bases at V and 3 bases at J, with 11 bases between. The CDR3 here is CASSEWTKTNERLFF. Partial CDR3 DNA: TGTGCCAGCAGTGAATGGACAAAAACCAACGAA.

This clone has more than one count but fewer than ten. Each gene name is a mouse one. The read terminates 4 residues ahead of where the CDR3 ends, so the germline J gene completes it. The chain links TRBV1 to TRBJ2-7, with 12 bases fitting TRBD2. Germline CDR1 and CDR2: NSQYPW and LRSPGD (reference sequence). CDR3 size: 16 residues. Trimming at V came to 3 bases and at J to 1 base, leaving 4 bases not matched to a gene. The CDR3 DNA, read in part, is TGCACCTGCAGTGCGGACTGGGGGGGAATTTCCTAT. Translating it yields CTCSADWGGISY. The CDR3, in full, reads CTCSADWGGISYEQYF. The full variable domain, completed using reference TRBV1 and TRBJ2-7, is VTLLEQNPRWRLVPRGQAVNLRCILKNSQYPWMSWYQQDLQKQLQWLFTLRSPGDKEVKSLPGADYLATRVTDTELRLQVANMSQGRTLYCTCSADWGGISYEQYFGPGTRLTVL.

This clone was detected only a few times. Gene names and germline refer to mouse. The CDR3 extends 4 residues past the end of the read, so its final part is completed from the germline J gene. V is TRBV13-1 and J is TRBJ2-4; D perhaps matches TRBD1 (5 bases). CDR3 size: 14 residues. Germline values: CDR1 NSHNY, CDR2 SYGAGN. V was cut by 5 bases and J by 0 bases, with 10 bases left in between. The DNA read from the CDR3 is TGTGCCAGCAGCGTAGACAGAAGTCAAAAC. Translated: CASSVDRSQN. The CDR3 in its entirety is CASSVDRSQNTLYF.

This clone was recorded a few times. Germline and genes here are mouse. The read ends 4 residues early relative to the CDR3; the germline J gene fills the gap. V usage is TRBV13-3 and J usage is TRBJ2-3; 10 bases line up with TRBD2. The V and J ends lost 5 bases and 1 base, in that order; junction bases with no gene match: 7. CDR1 NNHDY and CDR2 SYVADS come from the germline V gene. The CDR3 runs 16 residues. The CDR3 DNA, read in part, is TGTGCCAGCAGGATGACTGGGGGGAATGGTGCAGAA. Protein: CASRMTGGNGAE. The full CDR3 protein reads CASRMTGGNGAETLYF.

In the case of this clone: Gene names and germline refer to mouse. Read coverage stops 4 residues before the CDR3 terminus; the germline J gene supplies the remainder. The chain combines TRBV19 with TRBJ2-3; the D gene is possibly TRBD1 (5 bases). Germline-derived CDR1 and CDR2 are FNHDT and SITEND (reference sequence). The CDR3 covers 14 residues. V lost 2 bases and J 1 base, leaving 8 bases between the germline ends. Partial CDR3 DNA: TGTGCCAGCAGTATCAGGGAGCGTGCAGAA. It encodes CASSIRERAE. In full, the CDR3 is CASSIRERAETLYF.

With regard to this clone: The protein recorded in TCRdb does not match the translated DNA at residue 11; the protein presented here comes from translating the DNA. The genes and germline here are from mouse. The read is 3 residues too short to cover the CDR3 end, so that end is filled in from the germline J gene. The chain links TRBV19 to TRBJ1-6; TRBD1 matches 9 bases. TRBJ1-6 is recorded as an ORF, its role being uncertain. V shed 4 bases, J shed 7 bases, and the junction held 3 bases outside the gene matches. This CDR3 has 14 residues. CDR1 FNHDT and CDR2 SITEND come from the germline V gene (reference sequence). Partial CDR3 DNA: TGTGCCAGCAGTGGACAGGGGAGGAATTCGCCC. Its protein is CASSGQGRNSP. The whole CDR3 sequence reads CASSGQGRNSPLYF.

The sample holds a few counts of this clone. Any gene name here is a mouse gene name. Read sequence stops 4 residues before the CDR3 end, and the germline J gene provides the missing end. This sequence joins TRBV17 and TRBJ2-7; 9 bases agree with TRBD1. The CDR3 extends over 12 amino acids. Germline lookup yields CDR1 MNHDT and CDR2 YYDKIL. The covered CDR3 bases are TGTGCTAGCAGAGGGACAGGGTAT. Its translation: CASRGTGY. The full CDR3 is CASRGTGYEQYF.

This clone was seen a handful of times. Gene names are the mouse ones. The read terminates 4 residues ahead of where the CDR3 ends, so the germline J gene completes it. The chain carries TRBV1 and TRBJ1-4; a weak D match, TRBD1 (6 bases). V lost 4 bases and J 3 bases, leaving 9 bases between the germline ends. CDR3 length: 14 residues. The germline CDR1 and CDR2 sequences are NSQYPW and LRSPGD (reference sequence). The DNA read from the CDR3 is TGCACCTGCAGTGACAGGGTACCCAACGAA. As protein: CTCSDRVPNE. The full CDR3 sequence reads CTCSDRVPNERLFF.

As regards this clone: Mouse gene names and germline throughout. The read finishes 4 residues shy of the CDR3 end, and the germline J gene is used to complete it. The chain uses TRBV13-3 and TRBJ2-7; the match to TRBD2 covers 11 bases. Germline V gene sequence: CDR1 NNHDY, CDR2 SYVADS. The CDR3 has 15 residues. The sequenced part of the CDR3 DNA is TGTGCCAGCAGTGATCCCCTGGACTGGGGGGAT. It encodes CASSDPLDWGD. The full-length CDR3 reads as CASSDPLDWGDEQYF.

This clone was seen a handful of times. Gene names are mouse gene names. The read stops 4 residues short of the end of the CDR3; the missing end is completed from the germline J gene. V and J are TRBV1 and TRBJ2-1; D ambiguous. The V and J ends lost 0 bases and 1 base respectively, with 7 bases between them. Per the germline V gene, CDR1 is NSQYPW and CDR2 is LRSPGD (reference sequence). This CDR3 is built from 15 residues. The CDR3 here is CTCSAEYQNYAEQFF. CDR3 DNA, as far as it was read: TGCACCTGCAGTGCAGAATACCAGAACTATGCT. Full variable domain (outside the CDR3, taken from reference TRBV1 and TRBJ2-1): VTLLEQNPRWRLVPRGQAVNLRCILKNSQYPWMSWYQQDLQKQLQWLFTLRSPGDKEVKSLPGADYLATRVTDTELRLQVANMSQGRTLYCTCSAEYQNYAEQFFGPGTRLTVL.

Comment on this clone: Genes and germline are mouse. The DNA ends 4 residues before the CDR3 does, and the rest of the CDR3 is filled in from the germline J gene. The rearrangement joins TRBV19 to TRBJ2-2; 11 bases align to TRBD1. CDR3 size: 14 residues. The J segment lost 3 bases and the V segment lost 6 bases, leaving 1 base of the junction unmatched. Germline V CDR1 and CDR2: FNHDT, SITEND (reference sequence). The sequenced part of the CDR3 DNA is TGTGCCAGCACGGGACAGGGGGACACCGGG. Protein sequence: CASTGQGDTG. The CDR3 as a whole reads CASTGQGDTGQLYF.

In the case of this clone: Each gene name is a mouse one. Coverage ceases 4 residues before the CDR3 finishes, and the germline J gene fills in the end. The identical CDR3 is also encoded by other nucleotide sequences in the sample. The genes are TRBV13-3 and TRBJ1-4; TRBD1 matches 8 bases. CDR1 is NNHDY, CDR2 SYVADS, per germline. The CDR3 runs to 16 residues. Unmatched junction bases numbered 4, after V lost 0 bases and J lost 3 bases. The chain's CDR3 is CASSDGDRGANERLFF. Incomplete CDR3 DNA: TGTGCCAGCAGTGATGGAGACAGGGGAGCCAACGAA.

Regarding this clone: Any gene name here is a mouse gene name. The read halts 4 residues ahead of the CDR3 end, with the missing end drawn from the germline J gene. The V call is TRBV13-3, the J call TRBJ2-3; 10 positions match TRBD2. Germline CDR1 NNHDY, CDR2 SYVADS. CDR3 length: 15 amino acids. Germline trimming cut 2 bases from V and 3 bases from J; bases unmatched to any gene: 3. The CDR3 loop is CASSEATGGAETLYF. The CDR3 bases that were read are TGTGCCAGCAGTGAAGCGACTGGGGGGGCAGAA.

This clone appeared a few times. Here the gene names and germline are mouse. The CDR3 end is not reached by the read, which stops 4 residues before it; the germline J gene fills it in. This chain connects TRBV13-3 to TRBJ1-4; 10 bases fit TRBD1. CDR3 length: 15 amino acids. The germline gives CDR1 NNHDY, CDR2 SYVADS. The sequenced part of the CDR3 DNA is TGTGCCAGCAGCTCCGGGACAGGGGTGATCGAA. Protein product: CASSSGTGVIE. The full-length CDR3 reads as CASSSGTGVIERLFF.

On this clone: Mouse gene names apply. CDR3 amino acids: CASRTGGSAETLYF. Incomplete CDR3 DNA: TGTGCCAGCAGGACTGGGGGGAGTGCAGAA. The J gene is TRBJ2-3, the V gene TRBV13-1; 10 positions match TRBD2. The sequence runs out 4 residues before the end of the CDR3; the remainder is reconstructed from the germline J gene. This CDR3 has 14 amino acids. Germline loops: CDR1 NSHNY, CDR2 SYGAGN. Trimming took 5 bases from V and 0 from J; bases not matched to a gene: 0.

Notes on this clone: Gene names are mouse gene names. The CDR3 is cut off 4 residues early in the read; its end comes from the germline J gene. The V gene is TRBV19, the J gene TRBJ2-1; 8 nucleotides agree with TRBD2. Germline V gives CDR1 FNHDT, CDR2 SITEND (reference sequence). The J segment lost 5 bases and the V segment lost 4 bases, leaving 8 bases of the junction unmatched. There are 15 residues in the CDR3. The CDR3 is CASSYPGTGDAEQFF. The sequenced CDR3 bases are TGTGCCAGCAGTTACCCCGGGACTGGTGATGCT.

This clone came up many times. Any gene name here is a mouse gene name. Read coverage stops 4 residues before the CDR3 terminus; the germline J gene supplies the remainder. The J gene is TRBJ2-2, the V gene TRBV13-3; tentatively, D is TRBD1 (5 bases). Germline V gene lookup returns CDR1 NNHDY and CDR2 SYVADS. CDR3 length: 14 amino acids. Trimming pared 1 base from V and 6 bases from J, leaving 10 bases between. The covered CDR3 bases are TGTGCCAGCAGTGATTTCCAGGGCCCCGGG. Its translation: CASSDFQGPG. The full CDR3 sequence reads CASSDFQGPGQLYF.

About this clone itself: The protein in this entry is translated from the DNA; at residue 12 it differs from the protein listed in TCRdb. The genes and germline here are from mouse. CDR3 DNA (partial): TGCACCTGCAGTCCTCCGGGACAGAATAATTCGCCC. Translation: CTCSPPGQNNSP. The whole CDR3 region reads CTCSPPGQNNSPLYF. The chain recombines TRBV1 with TRBJ1-6, with 7 bases identical to TRBD1. The sequence runs out 3 residues before the end of the CDR3; the remainder is reconstructed from the germline J gene. TRBJ1-6 is placed among ORFs of uncertain function. Germline-derived CDR1 and CDR2 are NSQYPW and LRSPGD (reference sequence). Trimming removed 5 bases from V and 5 bases from J; junction bases left unmatched: 6. The CDR3 sequence is 15 residues long.

As to this clone: Any gene name here is a mouse gene name. The read falls 4 residues short of the CDR3 end, and the missing part is taken from the germline J gene. This sequence joins TRBV13-1 and TRBJ2-2; 9 nucleotides line up with TRBD2. The CDR3 covers 17 residues. Germline V CDR1 and CDR2: NSHNY, SYGAGN. V was clipped by 2 bases and J by 4 bases; unmatched bases: 9. The CDR3 DNA, read in part, is TGTGCCAGCAGTGACCGTAACTGGGGGGTCAGCACCGGG. This sequence encodes CASSDRNWGVSTG. The whole CDR3 is CASSDRNWGVSTGQLYF.

This clone came up a few times. Mouse gene names apply. Read data end 4 residues before the CDR3 end; the end is taken from the germline J gene. This sequence joins TRBV19 and TRBJ2-7; TRBD2 agrees at 11 bases. Germline values: CDR1 FNHDT, CDR2 SITEND (reference sequence). The junction had 2 bases not matched to a gene; V was cut back by 4 bases and J by 2 bases. The CDR3 contains 14 residues. The CDR3: CASSQTGGAYEQYF. Incomplete CDR3 DNA: TGTGCCAGCAGTCAGACTGGGGGGGCCTAT.

This clone appeared a few times. Gene names follow the mouse nomenclature. Sequencing ends 4 residues short of the CDR3 end; the germline J gene provides the rest. The genes are TRBV19 and TRBJ2-5; 8 nucleotides line up with TRBD2. Germline loops: CDR1 FNHDT, CDR2 SITEND (reference sequence). The CDR3 has 15 residues. V gave up 2 bases and J gave up 2 bases; unmatched junction bases: 4. CDR3 amino acids: CASSIVTGGQDTQYF. The sequenced part of the CDR3 DNA is TGTGCCAGCAGTATCGTTACTGGGGGCCAAGAC. The variable domain in full, completed from reference TRBV19 and TRBJ2-5, reads GGIITQTPKFLIGQEGQKLTLKCQQNFNHDTMYWYRQDSGKGLRLIYYSITENDLQKGDLSEGYDASREKKSSFSLTVTSAQKNEMAVFLCASSIVTGGQDTQYFGPGTRLLVL.

This clone was observed a handful of times. Mouse germline and gene names are used. The sequenced fragment ends 4 residues before the CDR3 boundary, so the rest is inferred from the germline J gene. The chain employs TRBV5 and TRBJ2-1; 14 bases map to TRBD2. V shed 5 bases, J shed 6 bases, and the junction held 6 bases outside the gene matches. This CDR3 spans 16 amino acids. Germline-derived CDR1 and CDR2 are LGHNA and YNLKQL (reference sequence). The part of the CDR3 DNA that was read is TGTGCCAGCAGCGCTCCCGGGACTGGGGGGGCTGCT. It codes for CASSAPGTGGAA. The complete CDR3 sequence is CASSAPGTGGAAEQFF.

Remarks on this clone: Gene names and germline refer to mouse. The read ends 4 residues before the CDR3 terminus; that terminus is restored from the germline J gene. This chain links TRBV19 with TRBJ2-5, with a weak D call TRBD1 (5 bases). The V and J ends lost 5 bases and 2 bases respectively, with 9 bases between them. This CDR3 has 13 residues. Germline CDR1 and CDR2: FNHDT and SITEND (reference sequence). CDR3 protein: CASSSRVQDTQYF. CDR3 DNA (partial): TGTGCCAGCAGCAGCAGGGTCCAAGAC.

Concerning this clone: All gene names here are mouse names. The read ends 4 residues shy of where the CDR3 ends; the end is completed using the germline J gene. The chain carries TRBV13-3 and TRBJ2-4, with TRBD2 matching over 12 bases. The junction had 5 bases not matched to a gene; V was cut back by 4 bases and J by 2 bases. Germline CDR1 reads NNHDY; CDR2 reads SYVADS. This CDR3 is 16 amino acids long. CDR3 bases read: TGTGCCAGCAGTCCGGGACTGGGGGGTTATCAAAAC. This sequence encodes CASSPGLGGYQN. The entire CDR3 reads CASSPGLGGYQNTLYF.